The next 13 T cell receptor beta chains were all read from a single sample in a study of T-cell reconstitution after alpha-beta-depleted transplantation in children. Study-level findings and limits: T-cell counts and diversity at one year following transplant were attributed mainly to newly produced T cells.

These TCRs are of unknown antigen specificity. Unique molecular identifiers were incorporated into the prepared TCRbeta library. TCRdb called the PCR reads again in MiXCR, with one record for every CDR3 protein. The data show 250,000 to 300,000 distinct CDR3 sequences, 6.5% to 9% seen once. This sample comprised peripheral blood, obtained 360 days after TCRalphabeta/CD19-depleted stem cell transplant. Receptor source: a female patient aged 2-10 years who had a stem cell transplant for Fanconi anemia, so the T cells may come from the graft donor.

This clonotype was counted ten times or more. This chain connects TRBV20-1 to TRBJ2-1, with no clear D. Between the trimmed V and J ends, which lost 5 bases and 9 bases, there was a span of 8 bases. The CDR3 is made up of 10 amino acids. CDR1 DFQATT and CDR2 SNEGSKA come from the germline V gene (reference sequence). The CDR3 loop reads CSAFQSEQFF. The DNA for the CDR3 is TGCAGTGCTTTTCAATCTGAGCAGTTCTTC.

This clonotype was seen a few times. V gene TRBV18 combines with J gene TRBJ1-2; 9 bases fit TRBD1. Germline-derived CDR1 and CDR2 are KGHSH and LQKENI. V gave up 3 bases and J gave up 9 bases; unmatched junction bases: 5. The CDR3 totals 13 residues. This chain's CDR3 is CASSPRQGDSYTF. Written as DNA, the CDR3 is TGTGCCAGCTCACCCCGACAGGGGGATAGCTACACCTTC.

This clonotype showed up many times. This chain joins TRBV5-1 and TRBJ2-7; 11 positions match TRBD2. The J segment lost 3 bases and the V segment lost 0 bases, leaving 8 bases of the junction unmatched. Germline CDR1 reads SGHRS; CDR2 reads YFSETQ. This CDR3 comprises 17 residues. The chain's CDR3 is CASSLALLAGESYEQYF. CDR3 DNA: TGCGCCAGCAGCTTGGCCCTACTAGCGGGGGAAAGCTACGAGCAGTACTTC.

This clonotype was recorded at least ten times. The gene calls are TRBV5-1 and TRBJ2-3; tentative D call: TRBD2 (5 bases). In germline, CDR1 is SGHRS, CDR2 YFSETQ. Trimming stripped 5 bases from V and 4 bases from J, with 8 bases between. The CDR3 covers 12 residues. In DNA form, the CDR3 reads TGCGCCAGCAGACTAGTCTCAGATACGCAGTATTTT. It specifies CASRLVSDTQYF.

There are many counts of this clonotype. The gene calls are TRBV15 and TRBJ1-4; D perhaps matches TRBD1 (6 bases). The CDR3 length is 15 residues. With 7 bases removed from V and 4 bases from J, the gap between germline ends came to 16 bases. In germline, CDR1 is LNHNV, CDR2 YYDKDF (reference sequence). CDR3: CATTRGGGGNEKLFF. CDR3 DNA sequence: TGTGCCACCACCCGAGGCGGAGGGGGTAATGAAAAACTGTTTTTT.

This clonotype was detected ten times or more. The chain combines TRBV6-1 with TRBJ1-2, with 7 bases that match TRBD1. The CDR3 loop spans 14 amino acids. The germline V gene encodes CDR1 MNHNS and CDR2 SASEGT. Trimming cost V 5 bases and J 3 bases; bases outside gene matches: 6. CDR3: CASSQTGPYYGYTF. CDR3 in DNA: TGTGCCAGCAGTCAGACAGGGCCTTACTATGGCTACACCTTC.

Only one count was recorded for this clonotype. The CDR3 DNA is TGTGCCAGCAGCTCGACCCGGGGGTACAATGAGCAGTTCTTC. Translation: CASSSTRGYNEQFF. The chain has TRBV11-3 and TRBJ2-1, with a weak D call TRBD2 (6 bases). The CDR3 has 14 amino acids. Trimming took 4 bases from V and 4 from J, leaving 11 bases between them. Germline loops: CDR1 SGHNT, CDR2 YENEEA.

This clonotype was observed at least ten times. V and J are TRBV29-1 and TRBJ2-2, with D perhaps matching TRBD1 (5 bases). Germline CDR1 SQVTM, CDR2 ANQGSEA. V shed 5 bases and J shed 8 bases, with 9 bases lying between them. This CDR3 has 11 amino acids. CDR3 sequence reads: CSVHRTGELFF. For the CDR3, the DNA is TGCAGCGTTCATAGGACAGGGGAGCTGTTTTTT.

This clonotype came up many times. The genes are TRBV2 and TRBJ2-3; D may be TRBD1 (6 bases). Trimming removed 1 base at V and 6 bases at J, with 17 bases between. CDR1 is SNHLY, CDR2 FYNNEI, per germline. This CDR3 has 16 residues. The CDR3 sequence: CASSEEGGIGSDTQYF. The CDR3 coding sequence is TGTGCCAGCAGTGAAGAAGGGGGAATTGGCTCGGATACGCAGTATTTT.

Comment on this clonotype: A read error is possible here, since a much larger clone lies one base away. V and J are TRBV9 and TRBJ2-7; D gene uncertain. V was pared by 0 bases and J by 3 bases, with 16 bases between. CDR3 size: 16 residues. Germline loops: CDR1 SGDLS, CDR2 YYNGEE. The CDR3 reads CASSVGWGYPFYEQYF. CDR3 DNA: TGTGCCAGCAGCGTAGGGTGGGGTTATCCCTTCTACGAGCAGTACTTC.

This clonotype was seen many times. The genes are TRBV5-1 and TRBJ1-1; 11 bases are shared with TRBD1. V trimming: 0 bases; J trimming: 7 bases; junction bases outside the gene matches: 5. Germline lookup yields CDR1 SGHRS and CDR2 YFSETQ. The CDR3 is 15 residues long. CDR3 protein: CASSLGDRGLFEAFF. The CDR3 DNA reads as TGCGCCAGCAGCTTGGGGGACAGGGGGTTGTTTGAAGCTTTCTTT.

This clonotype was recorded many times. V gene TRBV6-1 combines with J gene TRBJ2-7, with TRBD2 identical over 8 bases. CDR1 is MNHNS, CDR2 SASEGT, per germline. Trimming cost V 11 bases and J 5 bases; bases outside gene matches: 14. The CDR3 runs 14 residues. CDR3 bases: TGTGCCGCAGGGAATAGCGGGAAAGGGGACGAGCAGTACTTC. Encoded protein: CAAGNSGKGDEQYF.

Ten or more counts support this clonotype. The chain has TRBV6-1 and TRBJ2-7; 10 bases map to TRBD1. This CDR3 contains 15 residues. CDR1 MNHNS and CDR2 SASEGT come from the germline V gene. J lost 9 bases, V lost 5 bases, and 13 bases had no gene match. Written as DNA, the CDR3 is TGTGCCAGCAGTCAAGAGGGGACAGGGGATTTGGTGCAGTACTTC. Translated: CASSQEGTGDLVQYF.